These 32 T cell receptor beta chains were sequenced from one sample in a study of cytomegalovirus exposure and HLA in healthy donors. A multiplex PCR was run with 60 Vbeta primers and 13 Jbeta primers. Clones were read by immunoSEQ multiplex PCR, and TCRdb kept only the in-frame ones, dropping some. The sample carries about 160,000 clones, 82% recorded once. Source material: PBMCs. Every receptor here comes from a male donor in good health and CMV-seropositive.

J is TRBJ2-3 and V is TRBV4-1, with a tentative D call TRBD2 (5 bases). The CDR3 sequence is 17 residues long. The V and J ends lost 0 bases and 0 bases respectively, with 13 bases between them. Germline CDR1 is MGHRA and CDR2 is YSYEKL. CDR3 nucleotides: TGCGCCAGCAGCCAAGAAAGCTTCGGGGTGAGCACAGATACGCAGTATTTT. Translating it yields CASSQESFGVSTDTQYF.

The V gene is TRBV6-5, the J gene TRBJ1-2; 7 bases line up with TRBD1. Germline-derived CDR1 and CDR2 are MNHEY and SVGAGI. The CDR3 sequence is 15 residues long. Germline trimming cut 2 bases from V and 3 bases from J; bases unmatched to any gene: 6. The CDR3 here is CASSYRGTDHYGYTF. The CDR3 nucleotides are TGTGCCAGCAGTTACCGAGGGACAGATCACTATGGCTACACCTTC.

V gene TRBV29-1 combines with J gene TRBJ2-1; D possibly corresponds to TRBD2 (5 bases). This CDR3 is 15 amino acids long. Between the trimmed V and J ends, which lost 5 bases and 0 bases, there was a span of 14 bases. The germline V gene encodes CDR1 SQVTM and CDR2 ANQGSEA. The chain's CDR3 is CSVLTFTSSYNEQFF. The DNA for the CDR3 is TGCAGCGTTTTGACTTTCACTAGCTCCTACAATGAGCAGTTCTTC.

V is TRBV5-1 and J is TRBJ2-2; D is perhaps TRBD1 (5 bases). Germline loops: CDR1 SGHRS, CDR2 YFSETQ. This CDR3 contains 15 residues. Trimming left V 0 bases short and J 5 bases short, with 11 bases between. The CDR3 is CASSLAVGRTGELFF. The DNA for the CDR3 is TGCGCCAGCAGCTTGGCCGTGGGGCGGACCGGGGAGCTGTTTTTT.

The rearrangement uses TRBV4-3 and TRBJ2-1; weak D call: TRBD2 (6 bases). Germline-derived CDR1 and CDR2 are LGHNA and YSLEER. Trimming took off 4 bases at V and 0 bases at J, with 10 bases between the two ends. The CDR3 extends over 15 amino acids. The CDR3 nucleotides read TGCGCCAGCAGCCGGCGGGGTGGCTCCTACAATGAGCAGTTCTTC. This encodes CASSRRGGSYNEQFF.

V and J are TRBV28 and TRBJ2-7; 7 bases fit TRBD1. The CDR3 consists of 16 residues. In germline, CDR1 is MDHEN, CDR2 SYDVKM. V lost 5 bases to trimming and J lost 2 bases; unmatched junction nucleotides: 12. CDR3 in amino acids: CASSPRQGFPPYEQYF. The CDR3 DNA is TGTGCCAGCAGTCCTAGACAGGGTTTCCCCCCCTACGAGCAGTACTTC.

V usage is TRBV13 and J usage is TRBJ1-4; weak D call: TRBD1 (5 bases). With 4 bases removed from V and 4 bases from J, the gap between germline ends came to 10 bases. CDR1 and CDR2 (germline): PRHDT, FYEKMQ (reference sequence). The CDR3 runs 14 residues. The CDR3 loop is CASSSRDGNEKLFF. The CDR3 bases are TGTGCCAGCAGCTCGCGGGACGGTAATGAAAAACTGTTTTTT.

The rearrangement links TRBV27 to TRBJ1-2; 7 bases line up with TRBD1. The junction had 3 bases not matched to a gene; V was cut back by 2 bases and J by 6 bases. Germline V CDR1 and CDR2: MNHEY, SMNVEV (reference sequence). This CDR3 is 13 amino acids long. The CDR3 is CASSLGQAHGYTF. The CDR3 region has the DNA TGTGCCAGCAGTTTAGGACAGGCCCATGGCTACACCTTC.

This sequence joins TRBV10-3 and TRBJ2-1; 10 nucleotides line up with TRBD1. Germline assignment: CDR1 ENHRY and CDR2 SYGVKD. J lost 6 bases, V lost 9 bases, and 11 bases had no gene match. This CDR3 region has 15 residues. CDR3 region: CAILTGTGAGNEQFF. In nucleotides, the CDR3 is TGTGCCATTCTGACCGGGACAGGGGCGGGCAATGAGCAGTTCTTC.

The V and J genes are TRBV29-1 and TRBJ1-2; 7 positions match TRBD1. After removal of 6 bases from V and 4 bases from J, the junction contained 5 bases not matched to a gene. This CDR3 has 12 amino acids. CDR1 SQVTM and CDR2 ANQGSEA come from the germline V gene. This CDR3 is CSVRGLGYGYTF. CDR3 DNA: TGCAGCGTAAGGGGGCTCGGCTATGGCTACACCTTC.

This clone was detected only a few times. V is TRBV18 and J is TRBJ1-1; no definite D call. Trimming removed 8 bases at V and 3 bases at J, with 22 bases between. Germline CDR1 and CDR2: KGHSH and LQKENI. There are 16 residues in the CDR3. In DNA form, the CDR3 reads TGTGCCAGCCGACCAGAGGGTAGGCGCCCGGACACTGAAGCTTTCTTT. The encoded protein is CASRPEGRRPDTEAFF.

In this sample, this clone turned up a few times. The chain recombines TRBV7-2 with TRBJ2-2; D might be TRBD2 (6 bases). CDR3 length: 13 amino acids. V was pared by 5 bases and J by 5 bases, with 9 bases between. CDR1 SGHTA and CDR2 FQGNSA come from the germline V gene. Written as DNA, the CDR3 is TGTGCCAGCAGCCCCCGGGGGACCGGGGAGCTGTTTTTT. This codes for CASSPRGTGELFF. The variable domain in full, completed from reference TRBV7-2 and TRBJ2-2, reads GAGVSQSPSNKVTEKGKDVELRCDPISGHTALYWYRQSLGQGLEFLIYFQGNSAPDKSGLPSDRFSAERTGGSVSTLTIQRTQQEDSAVYLCASSPRGTGELFFGEGSRLTVL.

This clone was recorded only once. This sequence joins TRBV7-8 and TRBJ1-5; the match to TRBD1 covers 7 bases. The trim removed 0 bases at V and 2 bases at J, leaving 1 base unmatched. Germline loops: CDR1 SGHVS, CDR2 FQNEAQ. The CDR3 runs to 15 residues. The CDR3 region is CASSLATGGNQPQHF. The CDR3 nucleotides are TGTGCCAGCAGCTTAGCAACAGGGGGCAATCAGCCCCAGCATTTT.

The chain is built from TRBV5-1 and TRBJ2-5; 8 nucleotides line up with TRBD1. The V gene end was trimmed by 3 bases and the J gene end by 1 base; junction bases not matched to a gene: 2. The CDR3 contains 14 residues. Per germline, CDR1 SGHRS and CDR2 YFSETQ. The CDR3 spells CASSSGTGQETQYF. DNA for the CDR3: TGCGCCAGCAGCTCCGGGACAGGCCAAGAGACCCAGTACTTC.

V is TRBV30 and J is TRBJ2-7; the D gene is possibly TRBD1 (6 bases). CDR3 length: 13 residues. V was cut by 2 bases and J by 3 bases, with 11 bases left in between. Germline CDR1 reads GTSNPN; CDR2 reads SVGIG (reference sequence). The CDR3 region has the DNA TGTGCCTGGAGTCGACAGGTAGGCTACGAGCAGTACTTC. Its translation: CAWSRQVGYEQYF.

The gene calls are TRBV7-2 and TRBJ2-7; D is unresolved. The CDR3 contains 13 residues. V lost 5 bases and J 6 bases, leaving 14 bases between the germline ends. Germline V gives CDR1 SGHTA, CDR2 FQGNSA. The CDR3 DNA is TGTGCCAGCAGCACCTCCGCGTACGGCGAGCAGTACTTC. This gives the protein CASSTSAYGEQYF.

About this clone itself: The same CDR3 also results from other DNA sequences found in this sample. CDR3 sequence (DNA): TGCGCCAGCAGCCGACTAGCGGGAGTGTCCAACGAGCAGTACTTC. This encodes CASSRLAGVSNEQYF. The chain is built from TRBV5-1 and TRBJ2-7; 12 nucleotides line up with TRBD2. The CDR3 is 15 residues long. CDR1 is SGHRS and CDR2 is YFSETQ in the germline V gene. Germline trimming cut 4 bases from V and 5 bases from J; bases unmatched to any gene: 7.

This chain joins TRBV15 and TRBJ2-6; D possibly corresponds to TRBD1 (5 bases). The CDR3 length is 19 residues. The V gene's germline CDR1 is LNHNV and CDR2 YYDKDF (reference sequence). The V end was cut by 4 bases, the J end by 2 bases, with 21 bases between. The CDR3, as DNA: TGTGCCACCAGCACAAACCCCCGGGCAGGGCGGACTGGGGCCAACGTCCTGACTTTC. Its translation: CATSTNPRAGRTGANVLTF.

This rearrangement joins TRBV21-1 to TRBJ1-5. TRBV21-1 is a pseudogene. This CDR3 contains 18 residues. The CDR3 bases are TGTGCCAGCAGCAAAGGAGGCAGACTCAGTCATAGCAATCAGCCCCAGCATTTT. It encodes CASSKGGRLSHSNQPQHF.

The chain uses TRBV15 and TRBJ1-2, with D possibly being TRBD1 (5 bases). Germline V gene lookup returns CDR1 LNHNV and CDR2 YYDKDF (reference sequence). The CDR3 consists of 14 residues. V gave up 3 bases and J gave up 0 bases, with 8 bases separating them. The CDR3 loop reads CATSSGGTNYGYTF. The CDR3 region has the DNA TGTGCCACCAGCAGCGGGGGTACTAACTATGGCTACACCTTC.

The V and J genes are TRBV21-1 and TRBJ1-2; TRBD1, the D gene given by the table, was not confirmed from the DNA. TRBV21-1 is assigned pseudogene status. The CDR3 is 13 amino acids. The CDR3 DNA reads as TGTGCCAGCAGCAAACAGGGAAGCGATGGCTACACCTTC. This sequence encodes CASSKQGSDGYTF.

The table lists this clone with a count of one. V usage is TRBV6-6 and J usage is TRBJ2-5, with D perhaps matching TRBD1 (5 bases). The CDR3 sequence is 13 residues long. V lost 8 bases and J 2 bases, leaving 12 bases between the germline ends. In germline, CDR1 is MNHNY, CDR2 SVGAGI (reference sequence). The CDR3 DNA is TGTGCCAGCGGAACTGACAGTCAAGAGACCCAGTACTTC. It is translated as CASGTDSQETQYF.

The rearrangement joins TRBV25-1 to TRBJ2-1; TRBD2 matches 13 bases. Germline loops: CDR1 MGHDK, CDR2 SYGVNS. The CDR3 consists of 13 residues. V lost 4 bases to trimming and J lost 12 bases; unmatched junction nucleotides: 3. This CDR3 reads CASSGTSGRVQFF. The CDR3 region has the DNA TGTGCCAGCAGTGGGACTAGCGGGAGAGTGCAGTTCTTC.

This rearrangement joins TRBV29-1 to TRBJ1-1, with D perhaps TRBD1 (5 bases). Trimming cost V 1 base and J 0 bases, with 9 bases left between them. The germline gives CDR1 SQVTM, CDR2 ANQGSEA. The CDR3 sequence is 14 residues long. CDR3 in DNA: TGCAGCGTTGAAGGGAGACAGATGAACACTGAAGCTTTCTTT. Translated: CSVEGRQMNTEAFF.

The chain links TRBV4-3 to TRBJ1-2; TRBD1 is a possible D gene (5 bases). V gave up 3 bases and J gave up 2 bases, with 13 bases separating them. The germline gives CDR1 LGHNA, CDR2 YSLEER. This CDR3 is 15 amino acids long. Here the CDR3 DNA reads TGCGCCAGCAGCCATCTACGTGGGGCGAACTATGGCTACACCTTC. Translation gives CASSHLRGANYGYTF.

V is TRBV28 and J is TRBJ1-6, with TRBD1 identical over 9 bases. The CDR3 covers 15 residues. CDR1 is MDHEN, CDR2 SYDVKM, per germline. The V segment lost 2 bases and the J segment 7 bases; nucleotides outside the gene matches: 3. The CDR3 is CASSLPGTGNSPLHF. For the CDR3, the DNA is TGTGCCAGCAGTTTACCCGGGACAGGGAATTCACCCCTCCACTTT.

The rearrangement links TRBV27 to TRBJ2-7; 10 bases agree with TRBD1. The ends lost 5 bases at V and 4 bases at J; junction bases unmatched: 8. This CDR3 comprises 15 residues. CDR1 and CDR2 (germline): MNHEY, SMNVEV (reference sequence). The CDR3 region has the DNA TGTGCCAGCAGTACCCGGGACAGGGGAGCTTACGAGCAGTACTTC. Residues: CASSTRDRGAYEQYF.

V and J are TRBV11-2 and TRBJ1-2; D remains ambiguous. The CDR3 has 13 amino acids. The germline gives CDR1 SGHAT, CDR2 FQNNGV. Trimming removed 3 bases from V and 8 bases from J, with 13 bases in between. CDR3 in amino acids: CASSFTEIAGYTF. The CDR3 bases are TGTGCCAGCAGCTTCACAGAGATTGCGGGCTACACCTTC.

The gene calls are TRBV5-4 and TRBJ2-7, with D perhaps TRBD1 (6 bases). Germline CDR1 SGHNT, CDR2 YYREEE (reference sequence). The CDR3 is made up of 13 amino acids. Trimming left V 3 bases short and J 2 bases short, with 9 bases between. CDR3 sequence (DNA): TGTGCCAGCAGCTCTGGACAGACCTACGAGCAGTACTTC. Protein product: CASSSGQTYEQYF.

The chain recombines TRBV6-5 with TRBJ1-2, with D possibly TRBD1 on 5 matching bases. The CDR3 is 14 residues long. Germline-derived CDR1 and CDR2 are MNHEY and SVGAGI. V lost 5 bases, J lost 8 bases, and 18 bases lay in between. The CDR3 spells CASSVRDPQGGYTF. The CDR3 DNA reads TGTGCCAGCAGTGTGCGGGACCCCCAAGGGGGCTACACCTTC.

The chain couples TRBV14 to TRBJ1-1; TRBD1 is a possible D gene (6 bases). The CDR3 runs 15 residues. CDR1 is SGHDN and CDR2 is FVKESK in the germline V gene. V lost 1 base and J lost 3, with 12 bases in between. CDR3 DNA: TGTGCCAGCAGCCAAGGTGACAGGTCCTACACTGAAGCTTTCTTT. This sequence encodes CASSQGDRSYTEAFF.

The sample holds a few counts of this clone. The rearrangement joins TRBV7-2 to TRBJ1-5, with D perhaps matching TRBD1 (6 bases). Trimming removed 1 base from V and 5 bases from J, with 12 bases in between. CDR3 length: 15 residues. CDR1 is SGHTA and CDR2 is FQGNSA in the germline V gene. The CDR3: CASSLDYRAYQPQHF. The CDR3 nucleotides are TGTGCCAGCAGCTTAGATTACAGGGCCTATCAGCCCCAGCATTTT.